This T cell receptor (beta chain) derives from a study of blood T cell repertoires in COVID-19. Turning to the study itself: The United States, Italy and Spain were the sources of the acute and convalescent COVID-19 samples.

This CDR3 has 13 residues. Per the germline V gene, CDR1 is SSHAT and CDR2 is FNYEAQ (reference sequence). As regards this clone: One end of the junction varies from germline; a read error may be responsible.

Sequencing was performed with immunoSEQ multiplex PCR; in TCRdb, only in-frame clones are kept and a portion is missing. The sample includes about 160,000 clones, 70% to 80% of them seen just once. The sequence was collected from a woman in her fifties or sixties with COVID-19, enrolled during active disease. The sample consisted of peripheral blood. V usage is TRBV7-7 and J usage is TRBJ2-5, with D tentatively TRBD1 (5 bases). The CDR3 reads CASSLTVQETQYF. CDR3 DNA sequence: TGTGCTAGCAGCCTGACAGTCCAAGAGACCCAGTACTTC.